Below are 26 T cell receptor beta chains sequenced from a single sample in a study of shared clonotypes between healthy human individuals. Method: immunoSEQ multiplex PCR; TCRdb's copy keeps in-frame clones and lacks some. The repertoire holds over 150,000 clones, with 65% to 70% as singletons. Sequencing used memory CD4+ T cells sorted from blood. Specified subset: CD45RA-negative fraction. The receptors derive from a man aged 30-40 years in good health.

The rearrangement joins TRBV6-6 to TRBJ2-3; D tentatively fits TRBD1 or TRBD2 (5 bases each). V was cut by 11 bases and J by 4 bases, with 19 bases left in between. CDR1 and CDR2 from the germline V gene are MNHNY and SVGAGI (reference sequence). The CDR3 runs to 14 residues. The CDR3 here is CASKPGTYPDTQYF. The DNA of the CDR3 is TGTGCCTCAAAACCCGGGACCTACCCAGATACGCAGTATTTT.

The chain uses TRBV28 and TRBJ2-4; D ambiguous. The germline CDR1 and CDR2 sequences are MDHEN and SYDVKM. This CDR3 region has 15 residues. Trimming pared 1 base from V and 0 bases from J, leaving 7 bases between. The CDR3: CASSLSHLAKNIQYF. CDR3 in DNA: TGTGCCAGCAGTTTATCGCATCTAGCCAAAAACATTCAGTACTTC. Full variable domain (rest looked up from reference TRBV28 and TRBJ2-4): DVKVTQSSRYLVKRTGEKVFLECVQDMDHENMFWYRQDPGLGLRLIYFSYDVKMKEKGDIPEGYSVSREKKERFSLILESASTNQTSMYLCASSLSHLAKNIQYFGAGTRLSVL.

V gene TRBV4-1 combines with J gene TRBJ2-7, with 7 bases matching TRBD2. The CDR3 has 15 amino acids. Germline loops: CDR1 MGHRA, CDR2 YSYEKL. The ends lost 1 base at V and 2 bases at J; junction bases unmatched: 5. The CDR3 DNA follows: TGCGCCAGCAGCCAAGTGGCTAGCGGTACCTACGAGCAGTACTTC. Protein sequence: CASSQVASGTYEQYF.

V usage is TRBV7-9 and J usage is TRBJ2-2; weak D call: TRBD1 (5 bases). Germline CDR1 is SEHNR and CDR2 is FQNEAQ (reference sequence). V was shortened by 5 bases and J by 2 bases, with 12 bases between the two germline ends. The CDR3 runs to 15 residues. CDR3 sequence (DNA): TGTGCCAGCAGCCACAGGCCATCAAACACCGGGGAGCTGTTTTTT. Translation gives CASSHRPSNTGELFF.

The chain links TRBV7-2 to TRBJ2-2; tentative D call: TRBD1 (6 bases). The V end was cut by 4 bases, the J end by 4 bases, with 10 bases between. Germline CDR1 is SGHTA and CDR2 is FQGNSA. The CDR3 contains 14 residues. In DNA, the CDR3 is TGTGCCAGCAGCTACAGGGTGGGCACCGGGGAGCTGTTTTTT. This sequence encodes CASSYRVGTGELFF.

CDR3 residues: CASSTIRDRRYF. CDR3 bases: TGTGCCAGCAGCACTATTCGGGACAGAAGGTACTTC. V is TRBV28 and J is TRBJ2-4; 7 nucleotides align to TRBD1. Unmatched junction bases numbered 11, after V lost 6 bases and J lost 15 bases. Looked up from germline, CDR1 is MDHEN and CDR2 is SYDVKM. CDR3 length equals 12 residues.

This chain links TRBV6-1 with TRBJ1-1; no clear D gene. The germline V gene has CDR1 MNHNS and CDR2 SASEGT. V was clipped by 3 bases and J by 0 bases, with 5 bases between them. CDR3 size: 13 residues. The CDR3 nucleotides are TGTGCCAGCAGTGAGAGTATGAACACTGAAGCTTTCTTT. Protein: CASSESMNTEAFF.

The rearrangement joins TRBV7-8 to TRBJ2-1, with D unresolved. V lost 3 bases to trimming and J lost 2 bases, with 8 bases between them. This CDR3 is built from 14 residues. Germline CDR1 reads SGHVS; CDR2 reads FQNEAQ. This CDR3 reads CASSFRRTYNEQFF. Here the CDR3 DNA reads TGTGCCAGCAGCTTTAGAAGGACCTACAATGAGCAGTTCTTC. The full variable domain, completed using reference TRBV7-8 and TRBJ2-1, is GAGVSQSPRYKVAKRGQDVALRCDPISGHVSLFWYQQALGQGPEFLTYFQNEAQLDKSGLPSDRFFAERPEGSVSTLKIQRTQQEDSAVYLCASSFRRTYNEQFFGPGTRLTVL.

This clone has more than one count but fewer than ten. The chain couples TRBV2 to TRBJ2-7; possible D gene TRBD2, 5 bases. V was cut by 5 bases and J by 4 bases, with 15 bases left in between. This CDR3 has 14 amino acids. Looked up from germline, CDR1 is SNHLY and CDR2 is FYNNEI. CDR3 DNA: TGTGCCAGCAGTCGGAGCGGATTACGGTACGAGCAGTACTTC. Translating gives CASSRSGLRYEQYF.

The chain employs TRBV2 and TRBJ1-1; tentatively, D is TRBD1 (6 bases). The CDR3 runs to 13 residues. Germline values: CDR1 SNHLY, CDR2 FYNNEI. With 8 bases removed from V and 0 bases from J, the gap between germline ends came to 10 bases. CDR3: CASRGQLNTEAFF. CDR3 coding DNA: TGTGCCAGCCGTGGACAGCTGAACACTGAAGCTTTCTTT.

This clone was counted at least ten times. The V gene is TRBV11-1, the J gene TRBJ2-1; D is possibly TRBD1 (6 bases). V was clipped by 1 base and J by 4 bases, with 11 bases between them. This CDR3 has 15 residues. Germline V lookup: CDR1 SGHAT, CDR2 FQDESV (reference sequence). As DNA, the CDR3 is TGTGCCAGCAGCTTAGAGACAGGTGAATACAATGAGCAGTTCTTC. Amino acid sequence: CASSLETGEYNEQFF.

The rearrangement links TRBV6-1 to TRBJ1-5; D possibly corresponds to TRBD1 (5 bases). Germline loops: CDR1 MNHNS, CDR2 SASEGT. The CDR3 contains 16 residues. V lost 2 bases and J lost 2, with 13 bases in between. CDR3 in amino acids: CASSEWGGSGNQPQHF. The CDR3 coding sequence is TGTGCCAGCAGTGAATGGGGGGGTAGTGGCAATCAGCCCCAGCATTTT.

The gene calls are TRBV6-5 and TRBJ2-2; 8 nucleotides align to TRBD1. The length of the CDR3 is 13 residues. V shed 7 bases, J shed 7 bases, and the junction held 5 bases outside the gene matches. CDR1 is MNHEY and CDR2 is SVGAGI in the germline V gene. The CDR3 DNA is TGTGCCAGCACCCGGACAGGGTTCGGGGAGCTGTTTTTT. This gives the protein CASTRTGFGELFF.

The rearrangement links TRBV7-6 to TRBJ2-3; 8 bases are shared with TRBD1. The CDR3 sequence is 17 residues long. Germline loops: CDR1 SGHVS, CDR2 FNYEAQ. The V gene end was trimmed by 5 bases and the J gene end by 4 bases; junction bases not matched to a gene: 14. In DNA form, the CDR3 reads TGTGCCAGCAGCCCCCACCCCGACAGGGGCTCCGCAGATACGCAGTATTTT. Protein sequence: CASSPHPDRGSADTQYF.

The chain couples TRBV6-5 to TRBJ2-7; the D is unclear. This CDR3 has 15 amino acids. Looked up from germline, CDR1 is MNHEY and CDR2 is SVGAGI. V gave up 10 bases and J gave up 0 bases, with 19 bases separating them. This CDR3 is CATHSSGSYSYEQYF. CDR3 nucleotide sequence: TGTGCCACACACTCCTCCGGGTCCTACTCCTACGAGCAGTACTTC.

The rearrangement uses TRBV7-6 and TRBJ2-7, with D tentatively TRBD1 (6 bases). The CDR3 spans 14 residues. Germline lookup yields CDR1 SGHVS and CDR2 FNYEAQ. The V gene lost 5 bases and the J gene lost 3 bases, with 14 bases spanning the gap. Here the CDR3 DNA reads TGTGCCAGCAGCCCGGGACACAAACTCTACGAGCAGTACTTC. Translated, it gives CASSPGHKLYEQYF.

This chain joins TRBV29-1 and TRBJ2-3; the match to TRBD1 covers 7 bases. Germline values: CDR1 SQVTM, CDR2 ANQGSEA. The CDR3 is made up of 14 amino acids. Germline trimming cut 5 bases from V and 5 bases from J; bases unmatched to any gene: 10. CDR3 residues: CSVTGVSGVDTQYF. CDR3 nucleotides: TGCAGCGTTACAGGGGTGTCGGGCGTAGATACGCAGTATTTT.

The rearrangement links TRBV10-1 to TRBJ2-1, with D hard to call. The CDR3 contains 13 residues. The V end was cut by 3 bases, the J end by 0 bases, with 3 bases between. The germline CDR1 and CDR2 sequences are WNHNN and SYGVQD (reference sequence). The CDR3 loop reads CASSDYSYNEQFF. The CDR3 region has the DNA TGCGCCAGCAGTGATTACTCCTACAATGAGCAGTTCTTC.

CDR3 amino acids: CSVDVFRDFSYEQYF. The CDR3 DNA reads TGCAGCGTTGATGTATTTCGGGACTTCTCCTACGAGCAGTACTTC. The chain uses TRBV29-1 and TRBJ2-7, with D maybe TRBD2 (6 bases). Germline values: CDR1 SQVTM, CDR2 ANQGSEA. V gave up 3 bases and J gave up 0 bases, with 15 bases separating them. The CDR3 is made up of 15 amino acids.

This rearrangement joins TRBV7-2 to TRBJ1-1; D is possibly TRBD1 (5 bases). CDR1 SGHTA and CDR2 FQGNSA come from the germline V gene. The CDR3 extends over 14 amino acids. The V end was cut by 3 bases, the J end by 3 bases, with 11 bases between. The CDR3 loop is CASSFPAGDTEAFF. The DNA of the CDR3 is TGTGCCAGCAGCTTCCCCGCGGGGGACACTGAAGCTTTCTTT.

This chain joins TRBV6-1 and TRBJ2-3, with D tentatively TRBD2 (6 bases). CDR3 length: 14 residues. Trimming shortened V by 8 bases and J by 3 bases, and 15 bases separated the two germline ends. Germline CDR1 MNHNS, CDR2 SASEGT. The CDR3, as DNA: TGTGCCAGCGGACAAGCGGGCGGAACAGATACGCAGTATTTT. Encoded protein: CASGQAGGTDTQYF.

The V gene is TRBV2, the J gene TRBJ2-7; D unresolved. Trimming cost V 8 bases and J 4 bases, with 12 bases left between them. Germline V CDR1 and CDR2: SNHLY, FYNNEI. This CDR3 has 12 amino acids. This CDR3 reads CASRTEIYEQYF. The CDR3 DNA reads as TGTGCCAGCCGTACAGAGATTTACGAGCAGTACTTC.

Ten or more counts support this clone. The CDR3 spells CAWTQHGPGELFF. The CDR3 region has the DNA TGTGCCTGGACCCAGCATGGTCCCGGGGAGCTGTTTTTT. The chain employs TRBV30 and TRBJ2-2; D gene uncertain. Germline V lookup: CDR1 GTSNPN, CDR2 SVGIG (reference sequence). Trimming cost V 4 bases and J 6 bases, with 12 bases left between them. This CDR3 comprises 13 residues.

The J gene is TRBJ2-3, the V gene TRBV30, with 12 bases fitting TRBD1. V lost 4 bases and J lost 5; bases outside the gene matches: 7. This CDR3 comprises 15 residues. The germline CDR1 and CDR2 sequences are GTSNPN and SVGIG (reference sequence). This CDR3 is CAWTGGQGAIDTQYF. The CDR3 DNA reads as TGTGCCTGGACTGGGGGACAGGGGGCTATAGATACGCAGTATTTT.

This chain joins TRBV5-5 and TRBJ2-1, with D hard to call. This CDR3 has 15 residues. Deletions cut 0 bases from V and 0 bases from J, with 7 bases between. Germline CDR1 reads SGHKS; CDR2 reads YYEKEE (reference sequence). The CDR3 loop reads CASSLAVNSYNEQFF. CDR3 DNA sequence: TGTGCCAGCAGCTTGGCAGTTAACTCCTACAATGAGCAGTTCTTC.

The chain links TRBV10-1 to TRBJ2-1; 9 bases map to TRBD2. The CDR3 totals 20 residues. The V and J ends lost 7 bases and 5 bases, in that order; junction bases with no gene match: 24. Per germline, CDR1 WNHNN and CDR2 SYGVQD (reference sequence). The CDR3 DNA follows: TGCGCCAGCAACTTCGCACCGGCGGGAGGGCCGAGTTTACACCACAATGAGCAGTTCTTC. Its translation: CASNFAPAGGPSLHHNEQFF.